A selection of T cell receptor beta chains follows, all from one sample in a study of T-cell memory formation after mild COVID-19. TCRdb recomputed calls from the 5' RACE reads with MiXCR, one row per CDR3 protein. The sample includes over 150,000 distinct CDR3 sequences, around 18% seen only once; the top ten take 3% to 4.5%. The sample taken for sequencing was PBMCs or a T cell subset sorted from them (not recorded which). Every receptor here comes from a man aged 18 to 30 who had mild COVID-19 (a few samples of this study predate the infection). Cell type and time point are not known. Both conserved end residues are trimmed from each CDR3. D genes are given only for firm matches. Expanded clones are given a class, and other clones once, few, many or no size at all.

size,J,V,D,CDR3
.,TRBJ1-4,TRBV5-1,.,ASSLDGATNEKLF
many,TRBJ1-4,TRBV23-1,.,ASSQRQEDVATNEKLF
few,TRBJ2-3,TRBV4-1,TRBD2,ASSHDWGEGLQQY
.,TRBJ2-2,TRBV7-2,TRBD1,ASSLGQGVRELF
.,TRBJ1-3,TRBV28,.,ASSWGYSGNTIY
.,TRBJ1-1,TRBV29-1,TRBD1,SVRQGLTANTEAF
few,TRBJ1-1,TRBV2,.,ASISDRPFPEAF
.,TRBJ2-3,TRBV5-1,.,ASSLAVYPSTDTQY
.,TRBJ2-7,TRBV5-1,.,ASSLADDEQY
.,TRBJ2-3,TRBV2,TRBD2,ASSYTSGGADTQY
.,TRBJ1-2,TRBV6-1,TRBD1,ASSDTGTAYGYT
.,TRBJ1-6,TRBV9,TRBD1,ASSDRDSRNSPLH
few,TRBJ1-1,TRBV28,TRBD1,ASSFPDRGRTEAF
few,TRBJ2-6,TRBV12-3/TRBV12-4,TRBD2,ASSFAGRAGIFSGANVLT
.,TRBJ1-4,TRBV11-2,TRBD1,ASSLLGQKEKLF
.,TRBJ2-1,TRBV7-3,TRBD2,ASSRTGTSINEQF
few,TRBJ2-7,TRBV5-1,.,ASSQVGYEQY
few,TRBJ1-1,TRBV11-2,.,ASSLGQHSMNTEAF
few,TRBJ2-1,TRBV6-2/TRBV6-3,TRBD2,ASSYSWRGGQGEQF
.,TRBJ2-1,TRBV5-1,.,ASSFQANNEQF
.,TRBJ2-3,TRBV5-1,TRBD2,ASSFPGGGLSTDTQY
.,TRBJ1-4,TRBV12-3/TRBV12-4,.,ASSPPGRQKLF
.,TRBJ1-1,TRBV18,TRBD1,ASSLATGQGTEAF
.,TRBJ1-3,TRBV7-9,.,ASAEARSGNTIY
.,TRBJ1-5,TRBV6-2/TRBV6-3,.,ASSYVGGMAQH
few,TRBJ1-5,TRBV11-1,.,ASTPGQGLEGSSPSNQPQH
.,TRBJ1-1,TRBV7-6,.,ASSPPVGGGVNTEAF
few,TRBJ1-4,TRBV5-1,TRBD1,ASSFQGEEKLF
few,TRBJ1-1,TRBV5-1,TRBD1,ASSLLTGFTEAF
few,TRBJ2-5,TRBV5-1,.,ASSLGGVSGQETQY
many,TRBJ2-5,TRBV5-1,.,ASSLGGRPETQY
.,TRBJ1-1,TRBV10-3,.,AISGGQRLEAF
.,TRBJ1-4,TRBV10-3,TRBD1,AISPQGTSNEKLF
.,TRBJ2-5,TRBV6-5,TRBD2,ASSYGPSGGAETQY
few,TRBJ2-7,TRBV6-5,.,ASSRQAVSSYEQY
.,TRBJ1-4,TRBV27,.,ASRLRGGEKLF
.,TRBJ2-5,TRBV12-3/TRBV12-4,TRBD2,ASSRGGRFETQY
few,TRBJ1-4,TRBV12-3/TRBV12-4,TRBD1,ASSHGQGGTNEKLF
many,TRBJ2-5,TRBV12-3/TRBV12-4,.,ASSSGGRETQY
many,TRBJ2-1,TRBV20-1,TRBD1,SASGTGTEQF
few,TRBJ2-5,TRBV7-2,TRBD2,ASSLGIGGAQTQY
.,TRBJ1-2,TRBV4-3,TRBD1,ASSPSWDRTDYGYT
few,TRBJ2-6,TRBV15,.,ATSVWIGAFSGANVLT
few,TRBJ2-7,TRBV7-6,.,ASSSYEGEQY
many,TRBJ1-6,TRBV6-5,.,ASSDPGGDNSPLH
.,TRBJ2-3,TRBV2,.,ASSARWGRGDLFDTQY
few,TRBJ1-3,TRBV3-1,.,ASSQGPVSGNTIY
.,TRBJ2-7,TRBV18,.,ASSPPGVYEQY
many,TRBJ2-3,TRBV7-9,.,ASSLSATTDTQY
many,TRBJ1-1,TRBV5-5,.,ASRGTANTEAF
few,TRBJ2-3,TRBV6-5,TRBD2,AAREGTDTQY
.,TRBJ2-1,TRBV5-1,.,ASSFRLYNEQF